This passage covers 7 T cell receptor beta chains from one sample sequenced in a study of blood T cells in healthy people across ages. The second PCR ran roughly 6 to 11 cycles with a sample-barcoded 5' primer and J-beta primers. TCRdb itself ran the 5' RACE reads through MiXCR, one entry per CDR3 protein. The data hold 1.5 million to 2 million distinct CDR3 sequences, with about 30% observed a single time. The sample consisted of blood. The receptors come from a woman aged 25 to 39 in good health.

The chain recombines TRBV6-5 with TRBJ1-4, with D unresolved. The CDR3 totals 14 residues. Per the germline V gene, CDR1 is MNHEY and CDR2 is SVGAGI. V shed 0 bases and J shed 0 bases, with 2 bases lying between them. CDR3 sequence (DNA): TGTGCCAGCAGTTACTCGGCAACTAATGAAAAACTGTTTTTT. Protein product: CASSYSATNEKLFF.

This clonotype was seen more than once but under ten times. J is TRBJ1-1 and V is TRBV10-2; D gene ambiguous. V lost 4 bases and J 5 bases, leaving 11 bases between the germline ends. The germline V gene has CDR1 WSHSY and CDR2 SAAADI. The CDR3 covers 13 residues. CDR3 in amino acids: CASSGAGRTEAFF. In nucleotides, the CDR3 is TGCGCCAGCAGTGGGGCAGGTAGGACTGAAGCTTTCTTT.

This clonotype was seen a single time. Relative to the germline gene, one junction end is altered; a read error may explain this. The rearrangement links TRBV18 to TRBJ2-7; TRBD1 matches at 12 bases. The CDR3 sequence is 14 residues long. Germline V lookup: CDR1 KGHSH, CDR2 LQKENI. CDR3: CASSGGQGAYGQYF. Here the CDR3 DNA reads TGTGCCAGCTCCGGGGGACAGGGGGCCTACGGGCAGTACTTC.

This rearrangement joins TRBV6-1 to TRBJ2-1; D remains unclear. The germline V and J ends were trimmed by 7 bases and 2 bases, with 9 bases remaining between them. Germline CDR1 reads MNHNS; CDR2 reads SASEGT. The CDR3 consists of 13 residues. CDR3 sequence: CASTSDPYNEQFF. CDR3 DNA sequence: TGTGCCAGCACGAGCGACCCCTACAATGAGCAGTTCTTC.

The CDR3, as DNA: TGTGCCAGCAGCCCCGGGACTAGCGGGGGGGGAAATGAGCAGTTCTTC. Protein product: CASSPGTSGGGNEQFF. The chain joins TRBV12-3 or TRBV12-4 to TRBJ2-1, with 16 bases lining up with TRBD2. This CDR3 is 16 amino acids long. The trim removed 6 bases at V and 7 bases at J, leaving 6 bases unmatched.

The chain links TRBV11-2 to TRBJ2-4, with D hard to call. CDR1 SGHAT and CDR2 FQNNGV come from the germline V gene. V lost 7 bases to trimming and J lost 2 bases, with 15 bases between them. This CDR3 has 15 residues. CDR3 DNA: TGTGCCAGCACCGATCATCGAGTGTCCAAAAACATTCAGTACTTC. It specifies CASTDHRVSKNIQYF. Filled out from reference TRBV11-2 and TRBJ2-4, the complete variable domain reads EAGVAQSPRYKIIEKRQSVAFWCNPISGHATLYWYQQILGQGPKLLIQFQNNGVVDDSQLPKDRFSAERLKGVDSTLKIQPAKLEDSAVYLCASTDHRVSKNIQYFGAGTRLSVL.

This clonotype showed up just a few times. This CDR3 reads CASSYPTTKPGELFF. The CDR3 DNA reads as TGCGCCAGCAGCTACCCTACGACCAAACCCGGGGAGCTGTTTTTT. The rearrangement uses TRBV5-1 and TRBJ2-2, with no clear D. Trimming took off 3 bases at V and 6 bases at J, with 15 bases between the two ends. The CDR3 length is 15 residues. The germline V gene has CDR1 SGHRS and CDR2 YFSETQ.